Listed below are T cell receptor beta chains from one sample, sequenced in a study of neoadjuvant anti-PD-1 for oral cavity cancer. Using immunoSEQ multiplex PCR, the repertoire was profiled, and TCRdb retains in-frame clones only, with some absent. This repertoire shows more than 11,000 clones, 70% found once; its top ten account for roughly 3.1%. Here the sequenced sample was PBMCs, taken after nivolumab (anti-PD-1) treatment. The origin of the receptors is a person aged 35 to 85 with oral cavity squamous cell carcinoma. Both conserved end residues are part of each CDR3. The D gene is left open where the match is weak. Part of the rows lack a size; the others show once, few, many or a class for expanded clones.

- | TRBJ1-4 | 13 | - | TRBV7-8 | CASSATDRKELFF | TGTGCCAGCAGCGCCACCGACAGGAAGGAACTGTTTTTT
- | TRBJ2-4 | 13 | - | TRBV28 | CASSADNPNIQYF | TGTGCCAGCAGTGCTGACAACCCAAACATTCAGTACTTC
- | TRBJ2-5 | 13 | few | TRBV7-6 | CASSSGARGDQYF | TGTGCCAGCAGCTCAGGGGCCAGGGGTGACCAGTACTTC
- | TRBJ1-1 | 13 | - | TRBV6-5 | CASSYSTDSRAFF | TGTGCCAGCAGTTACTCCACCGACAGTCGTGCTTTCTTT
TRBD1 | TRBJ2-2 | 16 | - | TRBV5-1 | CASSLGGDRRTGELFF | TGCGCCAGCAGCTTGGGAGGGGACAGACGAACCGGGGAGCTGTTTTTT
- | TRBJ1-2 | 14 | - | TRBV6-5 | CASSYSRYGYGYTF | TGTGCCAGCAGTTACTCTAGGTACGGCTATGGCTACACCTTC
- | TRBJ2-5 | 13 | once | TRBV5-1 | CASSGLNQETQYF | TGCGCCAGCAGCGGGCTCAATCAAGAGACCCAGTACTTC
TRBD2 | TRBJ2-1 | 15 | - | TRBV27 | CASSRAGVAYNEQFF | TGTGCCAGCAGTCGAGCGGGAGTCGCCTACAATGAGCAGTTCTTC
TRBD1 | TRBJ2-7 | 14 | - | TRBV6-1 | CASYPGQGLYEQYF | TGTGCCAGCTATCCGGGACAGGGCCTCTACGAGCAGTACTTC
- | TRBJ1-2 | 18 | - | TRBV7-9 | CASSFGAGLPILHYGYTF | TGTGCCAGCAGCTTTGGGGCAGGCCTTCCTATTTTGCACTATGGCTACACCTTC
TRBD1 | TRBJ1-3 | 16 | once | TRBV28 | CASSGYSGTVGNTIYF | TGTGCCAGCAGTGGATACTCCGGGACAGTAGGAAACACCATATATTTT
- | TRBJ1-2 | 13 | few | TRBV10-1 | CASTERLLDGYTF | TGCGCCAGCACCGAGAGACTCTTGGATGGCTACACCTTC
- | TRBJ2-3 | 12 | once | TRBV14 | CASSQVPSTQYF | TGTGCCAGCAGCCAAGTACCGAGTACGCAGTATTTT
- | TRBJ1-1 | 13 | - | TRBV7-9 | CASSLAAQLEAFF | TGTGCCAGCAGCTTAGCGGCACAGCTTGAAGCTTTCTTT
- | TRBJ2-7 | 15 | once | TRBV9 | CASSVEATPRSEQYF | TGTGCCAGCAGCGTAGAGGCTACCCCACGTAGCGAGCAGTACTTC
TRBD1 | TRBJ2-4 | 17 | - | TRBV6-4 | CASSQDRGRGAKNIQYF | TGTGCCAGCAGCCAAGACAGGGGTAGGGGGGCCAAAAACATTCAGTACTTC
- | TRBJ2-2 | 16 | - | TRBV5-1 | CASSRDVISNTGELFF | TGCGCCAGCAGCCGGGACGTGATTTCGAACACCGGGGAGCTGTTTTTT
TRBD1 | TRBJ1-1 | 16 | - | TRBV7-2 | CASSFGTGLKTAEAFF | TGTGCCAGCAGCTTCGGGACAGGGCTGAAGACAGCTGAAGCTTTCTTT
- | TRBJ2-7 | 14 | once | TRBV4-2 | CASSQDGGTYEQYF | TGTGCCAGCAGCCAAGATGGCGGCACCTACGAGCAGTACTTC
- | TRBJ2-1 | 13 | - | TRBV19 | CASSMGLANEQFF | TGTGCCAGTAGTATGGGGCTAGCCAATGAGCAGTTCTTC
- | TRBJ2-5 | 16 | - | TRBV5-1 | CASSSGAGNFQETQYF | TGCGCCAGCAGTTCGGGGGCGGGAAATTTTCAAGAGACCCAGTACTTC
- | TRBJ2-3 | 14 | - | TRBV19 | CASSSRSSTDTQYF | TGTGCCAGTAGTAGTAGATCGAGCACAGATACGCAGTATTTT
- | TRBJ2-2 | 14 | - | TRBV5-4 | CASSLARDTGELFF | TGTGCCAGCAGCTTGGCAAGGGACACCGGGGAGCTGTTTTTT
- | TRBJ2-1 | 17 | - | TRBV7-9 | CASSLTGTMTSKNEQFF | TGTGCCAGCAGCTTAACCGGGACGATGACCAGTAAAAATGAGCAGTTCTTC
TRBD1 | TRBJ2-1 | 18 | - | TRBV11-1 | CASSLSAFRDRGDNEQFF | TGTGCCAGCAGCTTAAGTGCGTTCCGGGACAGGGGTGACAATGAGCAGTTCTTC
- | TRBJ1-4 | 14 | - | TRBV9 | CASSDERAEEKLFF | TGTGCCAGCAGCGACGAAAGGGCAGAAGAAAAACTGTTTTTT
TRBD2 | TRBJ2-7 | 16 | once | TRBV6-6 | CASSYSMASGNYEQYF | TGTGCCAGCAGTTACTCGATGGCTAGCGGGAACTACGAGCAGTACTTC
- | TRBJ2-1 | 14 | - | TRBV7-9 | CASSLGVSYNEQFF | TGTGCCAGCAGCTTGGGGGTTTCCTACAATGAGCAGTTCTTC
- | TRBJ1-4 | 13 | - | TRBV11-2 | CASSLQEGEKLFF | TGTGCCAGCAGCTTACAAGAGGGTGAAAAACTGTTTTTT
TRBD2 | TRBJ2-7 | 15 | - | TRBV11-2 | CASSSLAGVAYEQYF | TGTGCCAGCAGCTCACTAGCGGGGGTCGCCTACGAGCAGTACTTC
TRBD2 | TRBJ2-6 | 16 | - | TRBV5-1 | CASSLAGVSGANVLTF | TGCGCCAGCAGCTTAGCGGGAGTATCTGGGGCCAACGTCCTGACTTTC
- | TRBJ2-2 | 14 | once | TRBV30 | CAWRPGVNTGELFF | TGTGCCTGGAGGCCGGGGGTTAACACCGGGGAGCTGTTTTTT